These 15 T cell receptor beta chains originate from one sample sequenced in a study of OX40 agonist ivuxolimab in advanced cancers. Only in-frame clones appear in the TCRdb table, and some are missing; sequencing was by immunoSEQ multiplex PCR. The table includes tens of thousands of clones, around 90% detected once. This specimen consisted of CD4+ or CD8+ T cells sorted from blood, obtained in a trial of the OX40 agonist ivuxolimab. The receptor source for this set is an adult with an advanced solid tumor such as melanoma, head and neck, liver or kidney cancer.

This clone was observed once. The gene calls are TRBV7-9 and TRBJ2-5; TRBD2 aligns across 10 bases. CDR1 is SEHNR and CDR2 is FQNEAQ in the germline V gene (reference sequence). This CDR3 is built from 16 residues. With 8 bases clipped from V and 3 bases from J, the junction kept 12 bases outside the gene matches. In DNA form, the CDR3 reads TGTGCCAGCTTCGGAAGGGGTCTAGCGGGGGAAGAGACCCAGTACTTC. Translated: CASFGRGLAGEETQYF.

The J gene is TRBJ2-5, the V gene TRBV5-1; 12 bases fit TRBD2. TRBJ2-7 matches the DNA end more closely, so the J call is doubtful. The germline CDR1 and CDR2 sequences are SGHRS and YFSETQ. The CDR3 totals 15 residues. The chain's CDR3 is CASSLASGGAYEQYF. CDR3 nucleotides: TGCGCCAGCAGCTTGGCTAGCGGGGGGGCCTACGAGCAGTACTTC.

The chain couples TRBV6-5 to TRBJ1-2, with a weak D call TRBD1 (5 bases). Between the trimmed V and J ends, which lost 2 bases and 1 base, there was a span of 14 bases. The CDR3 has 16 residues. Germline V CDR1 and CDR2: MNHEY, SVGAGI. CDR3 sequence: CASSYGETANNYGYTF. The DNA of the CDR3 is TGTGCCAGCAGTTACGGGGAGACAGCCAATAACTATGGCTACACCTTC.

This sequence joins TRBV10-3 and TRBJ1-3, with D perhaps TRBD1 (6 bases). Germline loops: CDR1 ENHRY, CDR2 SYGVKD. Trimming pared 0 bases from V and 2 bases from J, leaving 11 bases between. The CDR3 loop spans 16 amino acids. The DNA of the CDR3 is TGTGCCATCAGTGAGTCTTGGGGGGCGGCTGGAAACACCATATATTTT. Its protein is CAISESWGAAGNTIYF.

The chain couples TRBV4-1 to TRBJ1-2, with TRBD1 matching over 11 bases. This CDR3 spans 16 amino acids. Germline V gene data show CDR1 as MGHRA and CDR2 as YSYEKL. With 3 bases clipped from V and 4 bases from J, the junction kept 7 bases outside the gene matches. Here the CDR3 reads CASSQEDRGRFYGYTF. In DNA, the CDR3 is TGCGCCAGCAGCCAGGAGGACAGGGGGCGCTTCTATGGCTACACCTTC.

The chain joins TRBV27 to TRBJ2-1; D might be TRBD1 (5 bases). CDR1 is MNHEY and CDR2 is SMNVEV in the germline V gene (reference sequence). With 2 bases removed from V and 0 bases from J, the gap between germline ends came to 11 bases. The CDR3 is 16 amino acids. The CDR3, as DNA: TGTGCCAGCAGTTTAGGGGCTAGTCCCTCCTACAATGAGCAGTTCTTC. This codes for CASSLGASPSYNEQFF.

This chain uses TRBV7-9 with TRBJ2-7; D may match TRBD1 or TRBD2 (5 bases each). Germline lookup yields CDR1 SEHNR and CDR2 FQNEAQ (reference sequence). Deletions cut 1 base from V and 5 bases from J, with 9 bases between. The CDR3 covers 13 residues. The CDR3 protein is CASSLEGTNEQYF. In nucleotides, the CDR3 is TGTGCCAGCAGCTTAGAGGGGACCAACGAGCAGTACTTC.

V is TRBV10-1 and J is TRBJ2-1; 7 positions match TRBD1. Germline CDR1 reads WNHNN; CDR2 reads SYGVQD (reference sequence). The CDR3 consists of 15 residues. The trim removed 8 bases at V and 5 bases at J, leaving 12 bases unmatched. CDR3 sequence: CASGATGDPNNEQFF. DNA for the CDR3: TGCGCCAGCGGCGCTACAGGGGACCCTAACAATGAGCAGTTCTTC.

As regards this clone: Other DNA sequences in this specimen translate into the identical CDR3. The chain is built from TRBV9 and TRBJ1-1, with D perhaps matching TRBD1 (5 bases). With 3 bases removed from V and 4 bases from J, the gap between germline ends came to 7 bases. This CDR3 spans 12 amino acids. The germline gives CDR1 SGDLS, CDR2 YYNGEE. The CDR3 sequence: CASSAGSTEAFF. CDR3 sequence (DNA): TGTGCCAGCAGCGCAGGGTCCACTGAAGCTTTCTTT.

The V gene is TRBV9, the J gene TRBJ2-1, with 9 bases matching TRBD1. The J segment lost 3 bases and the V segment lost 3 bases, leaving 4 bases of the junction unmatched. The CDR3 consists of 15 residues. Germline V gene lookup returns CDR1 SGDLS and CDR2 YYNGEE. This CDR3 reads CASSDSGQGYNEQFF. The CDR3 DNA is TGTGCCAGCAGCGACTCGGGACAGGGCTACAATGAGCAGTTCTTC.

This clone showed up just a few times. In DNA form, the CDR3 reads TGTGCCAGCAAGACCGGGAACACTGAAGCTTTCTTT. It specifies CASKTGNTEAFF. This chain links TRBV27 with TRBJ1-1; no clear D gene. This CDR3 region has 12 residues. Trimming took off 7 bases at V and 1 base at J, with 7 bases between the two ends. The V gene's germline CDR1 is MNHEY and CDR2 SMNVEV (reference sequence).

The chain links TRBV7-6 to TRBJ2-3; D is perhaps TRBD1 (5 bases). The CDR3 extends over 15 amino acids. Germline loops: CDR1 SGHVS, CDR2 FNYEAQ. The V end lost 2 bases, the J end lost 0 bases, and 9 bases lay between the germline ends. CDR3 in amino acids: CASSLPAGSTDTQYF. CDR3 DNA sequence: TGTGCCAGCAGCTTACCGGCAGGGAGCACAGATACGCAGTATTTT.

The rearrangement links TRBV5-8 to TRBJ1-1; 8 bases align to TRBD1. The CDR3 totals 14 residues. Germline V gives CDR1 SGHTS, CDR2 YDEGEE. The V segment lost 5 bases and the J segment 9 bases; nucleotides outside the gene matches: 12. The CDR3 sequence: CASSTGQGGIKAFF. The DNA of the CDR3 is TGTGCCAGCAGTACCGGACAGGGAGGGATAAAAGCTTTCTTT.

The genes are TRBV12-5 and TRBJ2-7; D is possibly TRBD1 or TRBD2 (5 bases each). Germline loops: CDR1 LGHNT, CDR2 FRNRAP. V lost 0 bases, J lost 4 bases, and 16 bases lay in between. This CDR3 has 16 amino acids. Here the CDR3 DNA reads TGTGCTAGTGGTTTGGTACTTTCAGGGACGGGGTACGAGCAGTACTTC. Translation: CASGLVLSGTGYEQYF.

The V call is TRBV11-2, the J call TRBJ2-5, with D perhaps matching TRBD2 (5 bases). CDR1 and CDR2 (germline): SGHAT, FQNNGV. Between the trimmed V and J ends, which lost 6 bases and 5 bases, there was a span of 13 bases. This CDR3 spans 13 amino acids. The CDR3 DNA is TGTGCCAGCAGTTCAGAGGGCTGGGAGACCCAGTACTTC. This gives the protein CASSSEGWETQYF.